The subject of this entry is one T cell receptor beta chain. This clone was seen only once. There is no known antigen for this receptor. No much larger clonotype is one base removed from it; base qualities were not supplied. To estimate absolute template abundance from read counts, synthetic TCR analog templates were spiked into each PCR. The immunoSEQ assay was used to amplify TCRbeta CDR3 regions from genomic DNA with bias-controlled V and J gene primers. Sequencing of rearranged TCRbeta segments was done at approximately 20X coverage. The authors processed their data as follows. Sequencing errors were corrected by clustering, and CDR3s were annotated against IMGT so that V, D and J genes could be assigned. Downstream analyses used only productive TCRbeta rearrangements and left out out-of-frame or stop-codon sequences. Clonality was computed as one minus Shannon entropy normalized by the log of the number of unique productive sequences. Fisher's exact test with Benjamini-Hochberg correction, using a cutoff of adjusted p below 0.01, was how clones that differed between time points or between blood and tumor were identified. TCRdb mirrors the immuneACCESS table, restricted to in-frame sequences. Some clones are absent from its copies; in checked studies, under half trace to an unresolved V gene, and the reason for the others is unknown. For V, J and clone size, that table is used; D and trimming come from the DNA. The sample table holds about 26,000 clones, of which 70% to 90% were seen once. Around 32% of the sample rests with the top ten.

These data are taken from a study of PD-L1 blockade in urothelial cancer (dated by TCRdb to about 2017). Background for the entire study: Every patient began therapy at some point between 2013 and 2015 and was given atezolizumab 1,200 mg intravenously every 3 weeks. Durable clinical benefit meant progression-free survival longer than 6 months, and TCR features were also tested against progression-free and overall survival. In the same patients who had TCR sequencing, pretreatment tumors also underwent whole exome sequencing and RNA sequencing. The study was an exploratory multi-omic analysis of somatic, immune and clinical correlates of response to PD-L1 blockade with atezolizumab in urothelial cancer. Twenty-five of 29 patients were males with bladder-origin urothelial cancer, and 18 of 29 reported a prior smoking history. A median of roughly 140,000 T cells and 85,000 or so unique TCRs was obtained from blood samples, and a median clonality of roughly 0.074 was observed. Pretreatment blood TCR-seq was available for about 30 patients, at least one posttreatment blood collection was obtained for about 25 patients, and tumor TCR-seq was available for about 25 patients. Durable clinical benefit was achieved by nine patients and was not achieved by 20 patients. An ECOG performance status of 0 or 1 was recorded for the patients, and 0 to 3 prior chemotherapy regimens had been received by the patients. Pretreatment tumor samples, along with matched peripheral blood serially collected before and after atezolizumab treatment, were subjected to TCR sequencing. Blood samples were analyzed 3 weeks after the start of treatment (second dose) and 6 weeks after the start of treatment. Beyond this particular receptor, the publication reports: Because the sample size was small (n ≈ 29) and many of the analyses were exploratory, the results are meant to be hypothesis-generating. A pretreatment peripheral blood TCR clonality below the median was linked to improved progression-free and overall survival. Greater expansion of tumor-associated TCR clones in peripheral blood 3 weeks after the start of treatment was observed in patients with durable benefit (n of about 20, p = 0.022).

A cohort of approximately 31 patients with locally advanced or metastatic urothelial carcinoma, treated at Memorial Sloan Kettering on a trial protocol, was included. Peripheral blood mononuclear cells were collected from each patient pretreatment and during treatment, giving between 1 and 8 total time points per patient. The Qiagen DNeasy Blood extraction kit was used to purify genomic DNA from total PBMCs and from tumor samples. PBMCs were collected pretreatment and during treatment, and were isolated and stored as previously described. The CDR3 spans 15 residues, from the cysteine through the phenylalanine. The retained sequence is limited to the CDR3, 45 bases, with the frame set at the first base. Relative to germline, V is 0 bases shorter and J is 0 bases shorter, with 8 bases between their ends. Reading the germline V gene gives CDR1 SGDLS and CDR2 YYNGEE.

In this chain, TRBV9 is recombined with TRBJ2-3, with TRBD1 as a weak D call on 5 bases. The sample in question was PBMCs, obtained around atezolizumab (anti-PD-L1) treatment. The TCR originated in a man between 60 and 75 years old with urothelial cancer. CDR3 region: CASSVEGLSTDTQYF. The DNA reads as follows: TGTGCCAGCAGCGTAGAGGGGTTGAGCACAGATACGCAGTATTTT.